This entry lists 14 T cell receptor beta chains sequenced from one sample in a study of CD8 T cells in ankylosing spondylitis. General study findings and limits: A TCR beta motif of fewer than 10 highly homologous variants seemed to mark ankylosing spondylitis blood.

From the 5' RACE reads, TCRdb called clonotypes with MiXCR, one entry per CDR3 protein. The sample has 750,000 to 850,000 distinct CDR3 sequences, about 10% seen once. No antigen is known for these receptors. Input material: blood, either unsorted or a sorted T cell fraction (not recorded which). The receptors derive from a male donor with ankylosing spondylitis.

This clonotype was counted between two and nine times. The CDR3 reads CASSRDRYEKLFF. The CDR3 region has the DNA TGCGCCAGCAGCCGGGACAGATATGAAAAACTGTTTTTT. The chain uses TRBV5-1 and TRBJ1-4, with 7 positions matching TRBD1. Per germline, CDR1 SGHRS and CDR2 YFSETQ. CDR3 size: 13 residues. V lost 4 bases, J lost 6 bases, and 3 bases stayed unmatched.

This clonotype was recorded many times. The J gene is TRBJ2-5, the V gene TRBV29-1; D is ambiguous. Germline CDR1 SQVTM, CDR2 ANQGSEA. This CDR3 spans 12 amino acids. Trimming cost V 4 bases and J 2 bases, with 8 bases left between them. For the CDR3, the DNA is TGCAGCGTTGTTCGCCAACAAGAGACCCAGTACTTC. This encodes CSVVRQQETQYF.

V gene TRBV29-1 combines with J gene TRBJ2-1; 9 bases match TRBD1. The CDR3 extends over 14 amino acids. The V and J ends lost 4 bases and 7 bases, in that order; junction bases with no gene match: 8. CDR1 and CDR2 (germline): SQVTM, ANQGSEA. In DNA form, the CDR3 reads TGCAGCGTTGTTGGGGGACAGGGTAAAAATGAGCAGTTCTTC. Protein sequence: CSVVGGQGKNEQFF.

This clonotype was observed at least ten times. The CDR3 here is CASSQRLYNEQFF. The CDR3 nucleotides read TGTGCCAGCAGCCAAAGACTCTACAATGAGCAGTTCTTC. This chain links TRBV4-2 with TRBJ2-1; the D is unclear. Trimming left V 2 bases short and J 3 bases short, with 5 bases between. This CDR3 is 13 amino acids long. Per germline, CDR1 LGHNA and CDR2 YNFKEQ.

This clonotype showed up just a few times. CDR3 sequence reads: CATHTGTEAFF. The CDR3 DNA sequence: TGTGCCACGCATACAGGGACTGAAGCTTTCTTT. The chain links TRBV10-3 to TRBJ1-1; perhaps TRBD1 as D (6 bases). Deletions cut 10 bases from V and 5 bases from J, with 11 bases between. This CDR3 is 11 amino acids long. Per the germline V gene, CDR1 is ENHRY and CDR2 is SYGVKD.

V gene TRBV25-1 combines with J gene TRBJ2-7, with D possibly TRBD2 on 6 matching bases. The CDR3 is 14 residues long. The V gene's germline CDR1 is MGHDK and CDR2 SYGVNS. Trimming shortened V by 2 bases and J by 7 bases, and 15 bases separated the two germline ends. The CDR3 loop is CASSESGWVAEQYF. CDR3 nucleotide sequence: TGTGCCAGCAGTGAAAGCGGGTGGGTAGCTGAGCAGTACTTC.

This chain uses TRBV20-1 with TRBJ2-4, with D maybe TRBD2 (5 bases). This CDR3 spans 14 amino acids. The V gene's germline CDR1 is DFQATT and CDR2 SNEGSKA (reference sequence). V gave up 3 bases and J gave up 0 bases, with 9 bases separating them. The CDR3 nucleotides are TGCAGTGCTAGCGGGGAACTAGCCAAAAACATTCAGTACTTC. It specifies CSASGELAKNIQYF.

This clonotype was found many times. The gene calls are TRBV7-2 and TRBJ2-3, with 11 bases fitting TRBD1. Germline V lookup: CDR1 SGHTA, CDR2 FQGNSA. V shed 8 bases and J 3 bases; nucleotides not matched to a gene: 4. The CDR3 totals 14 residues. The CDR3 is CASGDRGWTDTQYF. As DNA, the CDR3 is TGTGCCAGCGGGGACAGGGGGTGGACAGATACGCAGTATTTT.

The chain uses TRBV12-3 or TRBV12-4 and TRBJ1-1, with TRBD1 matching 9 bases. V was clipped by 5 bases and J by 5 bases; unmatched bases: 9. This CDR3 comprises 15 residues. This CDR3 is CASSPDRDRETEAFF. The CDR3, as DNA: TGTGCCAGCAGTCCCGACCGGGACAGGGAGACTGAAGCTTTCTTT.

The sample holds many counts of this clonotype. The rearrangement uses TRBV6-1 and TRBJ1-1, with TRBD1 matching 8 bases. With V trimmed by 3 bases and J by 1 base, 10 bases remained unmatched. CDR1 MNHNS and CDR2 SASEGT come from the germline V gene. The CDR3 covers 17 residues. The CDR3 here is CASSDRGRGLKNTEAFF. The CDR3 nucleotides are TGTGCCAGCAGTGATCGGGGCAGGGGGCTTAAGAACACTGAAGCTTTCTTT.

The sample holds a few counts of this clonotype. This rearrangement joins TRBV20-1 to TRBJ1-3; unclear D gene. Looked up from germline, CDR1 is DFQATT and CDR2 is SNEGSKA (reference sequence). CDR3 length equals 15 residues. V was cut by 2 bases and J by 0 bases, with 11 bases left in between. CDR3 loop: CSARTPPSSGNTIYF. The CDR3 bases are TGCAGTGCTAGAACCCCCCCGAGCTCTGGAAACACCATATATTTT.

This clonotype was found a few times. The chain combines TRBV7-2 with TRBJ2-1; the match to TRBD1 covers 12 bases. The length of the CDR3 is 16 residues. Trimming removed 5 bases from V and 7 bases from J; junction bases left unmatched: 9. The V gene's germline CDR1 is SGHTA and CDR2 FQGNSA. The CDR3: CASSPRGQGAGNEQFF. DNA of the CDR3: TGTGCCAGCAGCCCGAGGGGACAGGGGGCGGGTAATGAGCAGTTCTTC.

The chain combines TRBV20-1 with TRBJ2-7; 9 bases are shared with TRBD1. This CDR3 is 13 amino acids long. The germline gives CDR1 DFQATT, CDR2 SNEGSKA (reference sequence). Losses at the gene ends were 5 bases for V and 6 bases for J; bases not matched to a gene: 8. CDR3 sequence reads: CSASGTGLAEQYF. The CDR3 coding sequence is TGCAGTGCTTCCGGGACAGGGCTCGCCGAGCAGTACTTC.

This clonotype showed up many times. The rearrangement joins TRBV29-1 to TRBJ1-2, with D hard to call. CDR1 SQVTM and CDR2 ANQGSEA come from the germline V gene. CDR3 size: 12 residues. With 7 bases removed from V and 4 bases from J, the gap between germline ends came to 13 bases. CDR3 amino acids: CSARTASYGYTF. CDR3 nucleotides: TGCAGCGCCAGGACCGCCAGCTATGGCTACACCTTC. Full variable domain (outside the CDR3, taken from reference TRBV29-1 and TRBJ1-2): SAVISQKPSRDICQRGTSLTIQCQVDSQVTMMFWYRQQPGQSLTLIATANQGSEATYESGFVIDKFPISRPNLTFSTLTVSNMSPEDSSIYLCSARTASYGYTFGSGTRLTVV.